The 15 T cell receptor beta chains below come from one sample, sequenced in a study of T-cell memory formation after mild COVID-19. TCRdb analysed the 5' RACE reads with MiXCR anew, one entry per CDR3 protein. The sample contains approximately 190,000 distinct CDR3 sequences, approximately 20% of which appear only once. Sequencing input: PBMCs or a T cell subset sorted from them (not recorded which). All receptors derive from an adult woman who had mild COVID-19 (a few samples of this study predate the infection). Cell type and time point are not known.

The chain couples TRBV20-1 to TRBJ2-6, with D possibly TRBD2 on 5 matching bases. V lost 0 bases to trimming and J lost 1 base, with 7 bases between them. The CDR3 has 15 residues. Germline CDR1 and CDR2: DFQATT and SNEGSKA (reference sequence). The CDR3 coding sequence is TGCAGTGCTAGAGAAGGCGGGTCTGGGGCCAACGTCCTGACTTTC. It translates to CSAREGGSGANVLTF.

V is TRBV6-1 and J is TRBJ1-5; TRBD1 matches at 10 bases. The CDR3 has 16 residues. Germline V lookup: CDR1 MNHNS, CDR2 SASEGT. With V trimmed by 4 bases and J by 5 bases, 8 bases remained unmatched. The CDR3 coding sequence is TGTGCCAGCAGTGTGGGAAGGGACAGGGGTTATCAGCCCCAGCATTTT. Its translation is CASSVGRDRGYQPQHF.

In this sample, this clonotype turned up a few times. V is TRBV20-1 and J is TRBJ1-5; no clear D gene. This CDR3 spans 13 amino acids. V was clipped by 6 bases and J by 0 bases, with 9 bases between them. The germline gives CDR1 DFQATT, CDR2 SNEGSKA (reference sequence). Written as DNA, the CDR3 is TGCAGTGCACTTCCGGATAGCAATCAGCCCCAGCATTTT. Amino acids: CSALPDSNQPQHF.

This clonotype was seen only a few times. The gene calls are TRBV7-9 and TRBJ1-1; D unclear. CDR3 length: 14 amino acids. Germline CDR1 is SEHNR and CDR2 is FQNEAQ (reference sequence). Trimming pared 1 base from V and 1 base from J, leaving 7 bases between. The CDR3 loop is CASSLVGQNTEAFF. The CDR3 DNA is TGTGCCAGCAGCTTAGTAGGCCAGAACACTGAAGCTTTCTTT.

The gene calls are TRBV7-3 and TRBJ2-1, with D unclear. V shed 5 bases and J shed 6 bases, with 14 bases lying between them. The CDR3 loop spans 14 amino acids. Per the germline V gene, CDR1 is SGHTA and CDR2 is FQGTGA. The CDR3 spells CASSPRPFVNEQFF. The CDR3 DNA is TGTGCCAGCAGCCCCCGGCCATTCGTCAATGAGCAGTTCTTC.

This clonotype was observed a handful of times. The rearrangement joins TRBV2 to TRBJ2-7, with 7 bases identical to TRBD1. Unmatched junction bases numbered 3, after V lost 5 bases and J lost 2 bases. This CDR3 is built from 13 residues. Germline loops: CDR1 SNHLY, CDR2 FYNNEI. The CDR3 loop is CASSSDRAYEQYF. CDR3 DNA: TGTGCCAGCAGTTCCGACAGGGCCTACGAGCAGTACTTC.

This clonotype was counted at least ten times. The V and J genes are TRBV11-2 and TRBJ2-5, with D unresolved. There are 15 residues in the CDR3. Germline V lookup: CDR1 SGHAT, CDR2 FQNNGV. V was cut by 5 bases and J by 1 base, with 14 bases left in between. CDR3 sequence reads: CASSTPAETQETQYF. CDR3 nucleotides: TGTGCCAGCAGCACCCCCGCGGAGACCCAAGAGACCCAGTACTTC.

This chain uses TRBV24-1 with TRBJ2-1; 7 bases align to TRBD2. V lost 9 bases, J lost 0 bases, and 4 bases stayed unmatched. CDR1 and CDR2 (germline): KGHDR, SFDVKD. This CDR3 is built from 14 residues. Here the CDR3 reads CATGGGLSYNEQFF. DNA of the CDR3: TGTGCCACCGGCGGGGGACTCTCCTACAATGAGCAGTTCTTC.

The CDR3: CASSLGGTIYF. The DNA for the CDR3 is TGTGCCAGCAGCCTCGGTGGCACCATATATTTT. The rearrangement uses TRBV6-6 and TRBJ1-3; D gene ambiguous. Germline CDR1 is MNHNY and CDR2 is SVGAGI (reference sequence). The CDR3 spans 11 residues. Trimming stripped 6 bases from V and 9 bases from J, with 9 bases between.

This clonotype appeared a single time. The chain joins TRBV19 to TRBJ2-1; D might be TRBD1 (6 bases). Deletions cut 3 bases from V and 9 bases from J, with 18 bases between. The CDR3 is 15 amino acids. Per germline, CDR1 LNHDA and CDR2 SQIVND (reference sequence). CDR3 coding DNA: TGTGCCAGTAGTATCTTGGTAGCAGGGGCCATTGAGCAGTTCTTC. Translated: CASSILVAGAIEQFF. Full variable domain (remainder filled in from reference TRBV19 and TRBJ2-1): DGGITQSPKYLFRKEGQNVTLSCEQNLNHDAMYWYRQDPGQGLRLIYYSQIVNDFQKGDIAEGYSVSREKKESFPLTVTSAQKNPTAFYLCASSILVAGAIEQFFGPGTRLTVL.

There are a few counts of this clonotype. The rearrangement uses TRBV7-6 and TRBJ2-6; D remains ambiguous. The V gene's germline CDR1 is SGHVS and CDR2 FNYEAQ. The germline V and J ends were trimmed by 1 base and 0 bases, with 10 bases remaining between them. The CDR3 is 17 residues long. CDR3 nucleotides: TGTGCCAGCAGCTTAGTTACAGTACACTCTGGGGCCAACGTCCTGACTTTC. Its protein product is CASSLVTVHSGANVLTF.

There are a few counts of this clonotype. This chain connects TRBV4-2 to TRBJ2-3; D could derive from TRBD1 or TRBD2 (5 bases each). Trimming pared 1 base from V and 8 bases from J, leaving 19 bases between. CDR1 is LGHNA, CDR2 YNFKEQ, per germline. The CDR3 loop spans 16 amino acids. The CDR3 coding sequence is TGTGCCAGCAGCCAAGCCCATTTTGGGGGAGACGCTACGCAGTATTTT. It translates to CASSQAHFGGDATQYF.

The gene calls are TRBV15 and TRBJ2-2; unclear D gene. Germline V gene sequence: CDR1 LNHNV, CDR2 YYDKDF (reference sequence). The V and J ends lost 2 bases and 10 bases respectively, with 14 bases between them. This CDR3 contains 14 residues. CDR3 amino acids: CATSRKTKSPELFF. CDR3 DNA: TGTGCCACCAGCAGAAAAACTAAGTCGCCGGAGCTGTTTTTT. Filled out from reference TRBV15 and TRBJ2-2, the complete variable domain reads DAMVIQNPRYQVTQFGKPVTLSCSQTLNHNVMYWYQQKSSQAPKLLFHYYDKDFNNEADTPDNFQSRRPNTSFCFLDIRSPGLGDTAMYLCATSRKTKSPELFFGEGSRLTVL.

This clonotype was counted between two and nine times. V and J are TRBV14 and TRBJ2-7; tentatively, D is TRBD2 (5 bases). Per germline, CDR1 SGHDN and CDR2 FVKESK. There are 15 residues in the CDR3. V was shortened by 2 bases and J by 2 bases, with 13 bases between the two germline ends. Here the CDR3 DNA reads TGTGCCAGCAGCCAAAAACCGGGATTCCCCTACGAGCAGTACTTC. Encoded protein: CASSQKPGFPYEQYF.

This clonotype was detected only a few times. The chain recombines TRBV24-1 with TRBJ2-7; no reliable D call. The germline V gene has CDR1 KGHDR and CDR2 SFDVKD. The CDR3 contains 14 residues. With 1 base removed from V and 6 bases from J, the gap between germline ends came to 12 bases. CDR3 nucleotide sequence: TGTGCCACCAGTGATTTTTCCGGCTTCGGCGAGCAGTACTTC. Encoded protein: CATSDFSGFGEQYF.